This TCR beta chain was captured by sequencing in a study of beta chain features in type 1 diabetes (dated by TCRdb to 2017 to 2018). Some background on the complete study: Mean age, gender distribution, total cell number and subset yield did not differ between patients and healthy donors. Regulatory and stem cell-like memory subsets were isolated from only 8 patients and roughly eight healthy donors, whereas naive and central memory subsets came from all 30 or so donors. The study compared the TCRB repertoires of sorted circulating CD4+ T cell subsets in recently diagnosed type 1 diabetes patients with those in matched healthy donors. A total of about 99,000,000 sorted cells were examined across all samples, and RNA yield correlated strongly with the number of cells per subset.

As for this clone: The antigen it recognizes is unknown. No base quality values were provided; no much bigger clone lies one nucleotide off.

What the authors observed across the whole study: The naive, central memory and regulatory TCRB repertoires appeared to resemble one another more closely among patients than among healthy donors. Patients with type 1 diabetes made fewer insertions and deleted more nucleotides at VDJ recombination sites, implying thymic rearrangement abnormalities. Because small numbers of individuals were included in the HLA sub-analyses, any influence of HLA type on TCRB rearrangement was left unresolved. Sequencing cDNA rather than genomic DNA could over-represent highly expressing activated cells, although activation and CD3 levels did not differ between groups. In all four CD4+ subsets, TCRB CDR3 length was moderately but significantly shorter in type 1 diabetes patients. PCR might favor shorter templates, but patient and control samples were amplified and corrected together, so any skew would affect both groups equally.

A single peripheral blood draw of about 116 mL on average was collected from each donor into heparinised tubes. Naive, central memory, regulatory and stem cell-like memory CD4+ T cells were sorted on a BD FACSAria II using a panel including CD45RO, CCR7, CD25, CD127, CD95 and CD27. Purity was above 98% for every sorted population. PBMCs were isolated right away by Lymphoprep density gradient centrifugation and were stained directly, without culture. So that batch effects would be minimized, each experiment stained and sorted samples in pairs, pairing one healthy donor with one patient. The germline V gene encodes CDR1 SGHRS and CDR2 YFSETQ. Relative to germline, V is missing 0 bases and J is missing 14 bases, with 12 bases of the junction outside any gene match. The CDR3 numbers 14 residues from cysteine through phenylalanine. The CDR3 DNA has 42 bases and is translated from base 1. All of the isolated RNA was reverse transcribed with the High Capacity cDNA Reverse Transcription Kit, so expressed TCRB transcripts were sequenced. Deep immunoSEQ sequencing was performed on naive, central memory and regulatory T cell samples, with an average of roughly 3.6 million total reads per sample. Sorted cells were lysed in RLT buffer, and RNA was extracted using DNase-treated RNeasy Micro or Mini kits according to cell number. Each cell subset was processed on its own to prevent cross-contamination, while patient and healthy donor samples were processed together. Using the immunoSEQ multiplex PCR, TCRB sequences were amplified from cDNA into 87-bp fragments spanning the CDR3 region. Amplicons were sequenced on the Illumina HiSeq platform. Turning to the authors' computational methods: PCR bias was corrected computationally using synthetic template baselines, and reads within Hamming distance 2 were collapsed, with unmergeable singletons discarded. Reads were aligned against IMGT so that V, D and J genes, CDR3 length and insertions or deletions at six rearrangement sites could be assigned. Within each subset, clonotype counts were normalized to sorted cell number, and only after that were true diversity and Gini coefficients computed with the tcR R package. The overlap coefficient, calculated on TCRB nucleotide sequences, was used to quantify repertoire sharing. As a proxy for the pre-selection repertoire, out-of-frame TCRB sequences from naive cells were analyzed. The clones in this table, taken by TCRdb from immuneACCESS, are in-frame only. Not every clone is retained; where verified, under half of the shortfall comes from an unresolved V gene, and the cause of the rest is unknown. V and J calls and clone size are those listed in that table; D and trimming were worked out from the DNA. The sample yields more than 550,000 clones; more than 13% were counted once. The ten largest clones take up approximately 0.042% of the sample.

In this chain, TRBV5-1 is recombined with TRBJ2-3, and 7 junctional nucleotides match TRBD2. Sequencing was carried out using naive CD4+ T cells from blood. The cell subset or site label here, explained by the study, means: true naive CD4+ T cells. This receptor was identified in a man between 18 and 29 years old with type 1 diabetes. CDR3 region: CASSLDLGSGRWYF. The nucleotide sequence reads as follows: TGCGCCAGCAGCTTGGACTTAGGGTCCGGGAGGTGGTATTTT.